These 20 T cell receptor beta chains were sequenced from one sample in a study of vaccination and CD4 T cells after COVID-19. Treatment in this sample: roughly ten-day PBMC culture with coronavirus spike peptide pools or control peptides (ViraFEST assay). These receptors have no known antigen. Cultured CD4+ T cell DNA was sequenced using the Oncomine TCR Beta short-read assay. TCRdb reprocessed the PCR reads with MiXCR, giving one entry per CDR3 protein. The sample yields approximately 15,000 distinct CDR3 sequences, over 45% seen once. The starting material was CD4+ T cells from blood, cultured in vitro, obtained before SARS-CoV-2 vaccination. The receptors originated from a human donor who had recovered from COVID-19.

This clonotype appeared a single time. The chain recombines TRBV28 with TRBJ2-1; 10 nucleotides match TRBD2. Germline loops: CDR1 MDHEN, CDR2 SYDVKM. The CDR3 runs 18 residues. Unmatched junction bases numbered 14, after V lost 3 bases and J lost 6 bases. The CDR3 loop is CASSLSVEGTSAPNEQFF. For the CDR3, the DNA is TGTGCCAGCAGTTTGAGTGTCGAAGGGACTAGCGCCCCCAATGAGCAGTTCTTC.

Worth noting for this clonotype: This CDR3 fails to terminate in the conserved phenylalanine or tryptophan, so it likely reflects a read error. The chain uses TRBV28 and TRBJ1-2, with D perhaps TRBD1 (6 bases). This CDR3 comprises 12 residues. V lost 6 bases, J lost 8 bases, and 13 bases lay in between. Germline V lookup: CDR1 MDHEN, CDR2 SYDVKM. CDR3 in amino acids: CASSRTGLGYTS. CDR3 DNA: TGTGCCAGCAGCCGAACAGGGTTGGGCTACACCTCC.

V is TRBV7-3 and J is TRBJ2-1; 7 bases align to TRBD1. Germline V gives CDR1 SGHTA, CDR2 FQGTGA. Germline trimming cut 5 bases from V and 7 bases from J; bases unmatched to any gene: 11. CDR3 length: 15 residues. The CDR3 coding sequence is TGTGCCAGCAGCCCCATAGGGGGACAGTCGAATGAGCAGTTCTTC. As protein: CASSPIGGQSNEQFF.

The CDR3 nucleotides are TGCAGTGCTAGAGATCTGGAGCTAAGGTTTGGGGGAAACTCCTACGAGCAGTACTTC. This sequence encodes CSARDLELRFGGNSYEQYF. The chain combines TRBV20-1 with TRBJ2-7, with D perhaps given as TRBD1 or TRBD2 (5 bases each). CDR3 length equals 19 residues. The germline gives CDR1 DFQATT, CDR2 SNEGSKA (reference sequence). Trimming removed 0 bases at V and 0 bases at J, with 24 bases between.

V usage is TRBV9 and J usage is TRBJ2-1, with 7 bases aligning to TRBD1. The CDR3 is 13 amino acids. The trim removed 2 bases at V and 6 bases at J, leaving 2 bases unmatched. Per germline, CDR1 SGDLS and CDR2 YYNGEE. CDR3 residues: CASSVGTVNEQFF. The CDR3 DNA reads as TGTGCCAGCAGCGTCGGGACAGTCAATGAGCAGTTCTTC.

The rearrangement links TRBV29-1 to TRBJ1-2, with D hard to call. Deletions cut 4 bases from V and 4 bases from J, with 7 bases between. Germline CDR1 SQVTM, CDR2 ANQGSEA. The CDR3 runs to 11 residues. The CDR3 DNA is TGCAGCGTTGCCGATTCCTATGGCTACACCTTC. Its protein is CSVADSYGYTF.

This clonotype was seen more than once but under ten times. The chain uses TRBV15 and TRBJ1-2, with TRBD1 matching 8 bases. Unmatched junction bases numbered 2, after V lost 1 base and J lost 4 bases. CDR1 is LNHNV and CDR2 is YYDKDF in the germline V gene (reference sequence). The CDR3 sequence is 14 residues long. CDR3 amino acids: CATSRADRGYGYTF. As DNA, the CDR3 is TGTGCCACCAGCAGAGCAGACAGGGGCTATGGCTACACCTTC.

The chain joins TRBV4-2 to TRBJ2-5; 11 bases align to TRBD1. Germline CDR1 reads LGHNA; CDR2 reads YNFKEQ. The CDR3 has 17 amino acids. Trimming took 2 bases from V and 4 from J; bases not matched to a gene: 9. Here the CDR3 DNA reads TGTGCCAGCAGCCAAAAGGGCCCGGGACAGGGGGGAGAGACCCAGTACTTC. Translating gives CASSQKGPGQGGETQYF.

The V and J genes are TRBV5-1 and TRBJ1-1; D remains ambiguous. From germline, CDR1 is SGHRS and CDR2 YFSETQ. This CDR3 has 14 residues. V was shortened by 4 bases and J by 0 bases, with 10 bases between the two germline ends. CDR3 in amino acids: CASSTRGLNTEAFF. DNA for the CDR3: TGCGCCAGCAGCACCCGCGGCCTGAACACTGAAGCTTTCTTT.

The chain uses TRBV30 and TRBJ2-7; the match to TRBD1 covers 8 bases. The CDR3 extends over 13 amino acids. From germline, CDR1 is GTSNPN and CDR2 SVGIG (reference sequence). The V and J ends lost 8 bases and 5 bases, in that order; junction bases with no gene match: 11. This chain's CDR3 is CAQRGAGGDEQYF. The CDR3 region has the DNA TGTGCCCAACGCGGCGCAGGGGGCGACGAGCAGTACTTC.

The genes are TRBV20-1 and TRBJ2-7, with a tentative D call TRBD2 (6 bases). Per germline, CDR1 DFQATT and CDR2 SNEGSKA (reference sequence). The length of the CDR3 is 12 residues. DNA of the CDR3: TGCGGCGCGGGGCAGTTGACCTACGAGCAGTACTTC. The encoded protein is CGAGQLTYEQYF.

The chain combines TRBV24-1 with TRBJ2-3, with D possibly being TRBD2 (5 bases). Germline CDR1 reads KGHDR; CDR2 reads SFDVKD. The CDR3 covers 15 residues. V lost 4 bases, J lost 3 bases, and 13 bases lay in between. This chain's CDR3 is CATSDLVGVTDTQYF. The CDR3 DNA is TGTGCCACCAGTGACCTAGTGGGAGTGACAGATACGCAGTATTTT.

V and J are TRBV20-1 and TRBJ1-1; possibly TRBD1 for D (6 bases). CDR3 length: 13 amino acids. Trimming took off 3 bases at V and 4 bases at J, with 12 bases between the two ends. CDR1 DFQATT and CDR2 SNEGSKA come from the germline V gene (reference sequence). DNA for the CDR3: TGCAGTGCTAGCTTCCAGGGGACCACTGAAGCTTTCTTT. Protein: CSASFQGTTEAFF.

This chain connects TRBV5-1 to TRBJ2-1; D call uncertain. The CDR3 covers 12 residues. Trimming took 4 bases from V and 10 from J, leaving 12 bases between them. Germline lookup yields CDR1 SGHRS and CDR2 YFSETQ. The CDR3 region is CASSKELREQFF. CDR3 in DNA: TGCGCCAGCAGCAAGGAATTAAGGGAGCAGTTCTTC.

The gene calls are TRBV5-8 and TRBJ1-2, with 9 bases lining up with TRBD1. The germline gives CDR1 SGHTS, CDR2 YDEGEE. V was clipped by 3 bases and J by 0 bases; unmatched bases: 3. This CDR3 spans 15 amino acids. CDR3 DNA sequence: TGTGCCAGCAGCTGGGGGACAGGGCCTAACTATGGCTACACCTTC. This translates into CASSWGTGPNYGYTF.

This clonotype was observed a few times. J is TRBJ2-5 and V is TRBV5-4; 7 bases line up with TRBD1. The V gene's germline CDR1 is SGHNT and CDR2 YYREEE (reference sequence). The V and J ends lost 4 bases and 2 bases, in that order; junction bases with no gene match: 11. This CDR3 region has 16 residues. In DNA form, the CDR3 reads TGTGCCAGCAGCCTGTTCTGGGGGACAGAGCAAGAGACCCAGTACTTC. This translates into CASSLFWGTEQETQYF. Using reference TRBV5-4 and TRBJ2-5 for the parts outside the CDR3, the full variable domain is ETGVTQSPTHLIKTRGQQVTLRCSSQSGHNTVSWYQQALGQGPQFIFQYYREEENGRGNFPPRFSGLQFPNYSSELNVNALELDDSALYLCASSLFWGTEQETQYFGPGTRLLVL.

The rearrangement links TRBV20-1 to TRBJ2-1; D remains unclear. Trimming left V 6 bases short and J 0 bases short, with 9 bases between. The CDR3 is made up of 13 amino acids. The germline gives CDR1 DFQATT, CDR2 SNEGSKA (reference sequence). The CDR3 protein is CSAKTGSYNEQFF. CDR3 nucleotides: TGCAGTGCCAAGACTGGCTCCTACAATGAGCAGTTCTTC.

The rearrangement links TRBV20-1 to TRBJ2-4; 8 bases map to TRBD1. V was clipped by 5 bases and J by 0 bases; unmatched bases: 9. The CDR3 consists of 16 residues. From germline, CDR1 is DFQATT and CDR2 SNEGSKA (reference sequence). CDR3 region: CSAGKQGDGAKNIQYF. CDR3 sequence (DNA): TGCAGTGCTGGGAAACAGGGGGACGGAGCCAAAAACATTCAGTACTTC.

This chain connects TRBV12-3 or TRBV12-4 to TRBJ2-5; unclear D gene. V was clipped by 7 bases and J by 1 base, with 10 bases between them. The CDR3 is 13 amino acids. The CDR3 sequence is CASTLRSQETQYF. In nucleotides, the CDR3 is TGTGCCAGCACCCTCAGGTCCCAAGAGACCCAGTACTTC.

J is TRBJ2-2 and V is TRBV28; D not resolved. Germline CDR1 MDHEN, CDR2 SYDVKM. This CDR3 is 16 amino acids long. The V gene lost 4 bases and the J gene lost 1 base, with 13 bases spanning the gap. CDR3 sequence reads: CASSSRAVLNTGELFF. CDR3 nucleotide sequence: TGTGCCAGCAGTTCCCGGGCCGTACTGAACACCGGGGAGCTGTTTTTT. Looking up the rest from reference TRBV28 and TRBJ2-2 gives the full variable domain: DVKVTQSSRYLVKRTGEKVFLECVQDMDHENMFWYRQDPGLGLRLIYFSYDVKMKEKGDIPEGYSVSREKKERFSLILESASTNQTSMYLCASSSRAVLNTGELFFGEGSRLTVL.